A selection of T cell receptor beta chains follows, all from one sample in a study of vaccination and CD4 T cells after COVID-19. No antigens are known for them. TCRdb called the PCR reads again in MiXCR, with one record for every CDR3 protein. The repertoire holds about 25,000 distinct CDR3 sequences, with around 66% as singletons. The source material was CD4+ T cells from blood, cultured in vitro, sampled after SARS-CoV-2 vaccination. The source of these receptors is a human donor who received a COVID-19 vaccine. Both conserved end residues are part of each CDR3. D genes are given only for firm matches. Size tells how often a clone was seen (once, few, many) or the class of an expanded clone, and some rows leave it out.

clone_size: .; v_call: TRBV18; d_call: .; j_call: TRBJ1-1; cdr3_aa: CASSPPFGQGGTEAFF; cdr3_nt: TGTGCCAGCTCACCACCGTTCGGGCAGGGCGGCACTGAAGCTTTCTTT
clone_size: .; v_call: TRBV11-3; d_call: .; j_call: TRBJ2-7; cdr3_aa: CASSLGRDNYEQYF; cdr3_nt: TGTGCCAGCAGCTTAGGCAGGGACAACTACGAGCAGTACTTC
clone_size: few; v_call: TRBV11-3; d_call: TRBD2; j_call: TRBJ2-4; cdr3_aa: CASSPSGGAVQYF; cdr3_nt: TGTGCCAGCAGCCCAAGCGGGGGGGCCGTTCAGTACTTC
clone_size: few; v_call: TRBV27; d_call: .; j_call: TRBJ1-2; cdr3_aa: CASSFSVTGQSGYTF; cdr3_nt: TGTGCCAGCAGTTTTTCAGTTACAGGGCAATCTGGCTACACCTTC
clone_size: .; v_call: TRBV7-9; d_call: TRBD1; j_call: TRBJ1-2; cdr3_aa: CASSSGQGVGYTF; cdr3_nt: TGTGCCAGCAGCTCGGGACAGGGGGTTGGCTACACCTTC
clone_size: .; v_call: TRBV6-5; d_call: .; j_call: TRBJ1-6; cdr3_aa: CASSYSGVGNNSPLHF; cdr3_nt: TGTGCCAGCAGTTATTCAGGGGTTGGGAATAATTCACCCCTCCACTTT
clone_size: .; v_call: TRBV6-1; d_call: TRBD1; j_call: TRBJ2-4; cdr3_aa: CASSARPGQASLAKNIQYF; cdr3_nt: TGTGCCAGCAGCGCGCGTCCGGGACAGGCAAGTTTAGCCAAAAACATTCAGTACTTC
clone_size: .; v_call: TRBV15; d_call: .; j_call: TRBJ2-5; cdr3_aa: CATSRAIRDETQYF; cdr3_nt: TGTGCCACCAGCAGAGCCATCAGGGATGAGACCCAGTACTTC
clone_size: .; v_call: TRBV6-1; d_call: .; j_call: TRBJ1-5; cdr3_aa: CASSQHRTDSNQPQHF; cdr3_nt: TGTGCCAGCAGTCAACACAGGACGGATAGCAATCAGCCCCAGCATTTT
clone_size: .; v_call: TRBV20-1; d_call: .; j_call: TRBJ1-4; cdr3_aa: CSARDSGDNEKLFF; cdr3_nt: TGCAGTGCTAGAGATTCAGGGGATAATGAAAAACTGTTTTTT
clone_size: few; v_call: TRBV30; d_call: .; j_call: TRBJ1-6; cdr3_aa: CAWNSGSGWNSPLHF; cdr3_nt: TGTGCCTGGAACTCAGGTTCCGGCTGGAATTCACCCCTCCACTTT
clone_size: .; v_call: TRBV11-2; d_call: .; j_call: TRBJ1-1; cdr3_aa: CASSLKGTEMNTEAFF; cdr3_nt: TGTGCCAGCAGCTTAAAAGGTACCGAAATGAACACTGAAGCTTTCTTT
clone_size: .; v_call: TRBV7-2; d_call: .; j_call: TRBJ2-5; cdr3_aa: CASSLARGQETQYF; cdr3_nt: TGTGCCAGCAGCTTAGCGAGGGGGCAAGAGACCCAGTACTTC
clone_size: .; v_call: TRBV20-1; d_call: .; j_call: TRBJ2-3; cdr3_aa: CSARDLGDTQYF; cdr3_nt: TGCAGTGCTAGAGATTTGGGAGATACGCAGTATTTT
clone_size: .; v_call: TRBV7-6; d_call: TRBD1; j_call: TRBJ2-1; cdr3_aa: CASSLFPQGAEEFF; cdr3_nt: TGTGCCAGCAGCTTATTTCCTCAGGGGGCGGAGGAGTTCTTC
clone_size: .; v_call: TRBV27; d_call: .; j_call: TRBJ1-2; cdr3_aa: CASSPTGDYGYTF; cdr3_nt: TGTGCCAGCAGCCCCACCGGGGACTATGGCTACACCTTC
clone_size: .; v_call: TRBV19; d_call: TRBD1; j_call: TRBJ1-2; cdr3_aa: CASSGTGVTVYGYTF; cdr3_nt: TGTGCCAGCTCGGGGACAGGGGTTACAGTCTATGGCTACACCTTC
clone_size: .; v_call: TRBV27; d_call: TRBD1; j_call: TRBJ1-2; cdr3_aa: CASRRTGDNYGYTF; cdr3_nt: TGTGCCAGCAGGAGGACAGGGGATAACTATGGCTACACCTTC
clone_size: .; v_call: TRBV11-2; d_call: .; j_call: TRBJ1-1; cdr3_aa: CASSSGRHMNTEAFF; cdr3_nt: TGTGCCAGCAGCTCGGGACGGCACATGAACACTGAAGCTTTCTTT
clone_size: medium-sized; v_call: TRBV7-3; d_call: .; j_call: TRBJ2-1; cdr3_aa: CASSPGHLNEQFF; cdr3_nt: TGTGCCAGCAGCCCCGGACATCTCAATGAGCAGTTCTTC
clone_size: .; v_call: TRBV19; d_call: TRBD1; j_call: TRBJ1-2; cdr3_aa: CASSYPGQGSGYTF; cdr3_nt: TGTGCCAGTAGTTATCCGGGACAGGGATCCGGCTACACCTTC
clone_size: .; v_call: TRBV10-1; d_call: TRBD2; j_call: TRBJ2-1; cdr3_aa: CASSTSGGDNEQFF; cdr3_nt: TGCGCCAGCAGTACAAGCGGGGGAGACAATGAGCAGTTCTTC
clone_size: .; v_call: TRBV24-1; d_call: TRBD1; j_call: TRBJ2-7; cdr3_aa: CATSARTGGQNEQYF; cdr3_nt: TGTGCCACCAGTGCCCGGACAGGGGGCCAGAACGAGCAGTACTTC
clone_size: once; v_call: TRBV7-2; d_call: .; j_call: TRBJ2-1; cdr3_aa: CASSLAGLDNNEQFF; cdr3_nt: TGTGCCAGCAGCTTAGCGGGACTCGACAACAATGAGCAGTTCTTC
clone_size: .; v_call: TRBV6-1; d_call: TRBD2; j_call: TRBJ2-7; cdr3_aa: CASRSGGAIYEQYF; cdr3_nt: TGTGCCAGCAGAAGCGGGGGAGCCATCTACGAGCAGTACTTC
clone_size: .; v_call: TRBV24-1; d_call: .; j_call: TRBJ1-2; cdr3_aa: CATSDPPGDRGYTF; cdr3_nt: TGTGCCACCAGTGACCCTCCCGGGGACCGTGGCTACACCTTC
clone_size: .; v_call: TRBV6-5; d_call: .; j_call: TRBJ2-2; cdr3_aa: CASSYGRYTGELFF; cdr3_nt: TGTGCCAGCAGTTACGGGCGCTACACCGGGGAGCTGTTTTTT
clone_size: .; v_call: TRBV5-4; d_call: .; j_call: TRBJ1-1; cdr3_aa: CASSLEQNTEAFF; cdr3_nt: TGTGCCAGCAGCTTGGAACAGAACACTGAAGCTTTCTTT
clone_size: once; v_call: TRBV19; d_call: .; j_call: TRBJ1-5; cdr3_aa: CASSISWQGGQPQHF; cdr3_nt: TGTGCCAGTAGTATTTCGTGGCAGGGTGGACAGCCCCAGCATTTT
clone_size: .; v_call: TRBV7-2; d_call: .; j_call: TRBJ2-3; cdr3_aa: CASSAGQFTDTQYF; cdr3_nt: TGTGCCAGCAGCGCGGGACAGTTCACAGATACGCAGTATTTT
clone_size: .; v_call: TRBV18; d_call: .; j_call: TRBJ1-2; cdr3_aa: CASSPEQLYGYTF; cdr3_nt: TGTGCCAGCTCACCGGAACAGCTCTATGGCTACACCTTC
clone_size: .; v_call: TRBV10-2; d_call: TRBD1; j_call: TRBJ1-2; cdr3_aa: CASGTGQGGYTF; cdr3_nt: TGCGCCAGCGGTACCGGACAGGGCGGGTACACCTTC
clone_size: .; v_call: TRBV20-1; d_call: .; j_call: TRBJ1-2; cdr3_aa: CSAQQGLGYTF; cdr3_nt: TGCAGTGCTCAGCAGGGACTTGGCTACACCTTC
clone_size: .; v_call: TRBV7-7; d_call: TRBD2; j_call: TRBJ2-5; cdr3_aa: CASSLVREGETQYF; cdr3_nt: TGTGCCAGCAGCTTAGTGCGGGAGGGGGAGACCCAGTACTTC
clone_size: .; v_call: TRBV5-1; d_call: .; j_call: TRBJ2-3; cdr3_aa: CASSLAGESDTQYF; cdr3_nt: TGCGCCAGCAGCTTGGCCGGGGAATCAGATACGCAGTATTTT
clone_size: .; v_call: TRBV6-1; d_call: .; j_call: TRBJ1-2; cdr3_aa: CASTGWSYGYTF; cdr3_nt: TGTGCCAGCACCGGATGGAGCTATGGCTACACCTTC
clone_size: once; v_call: TRBV5-1; d_call: TRBD1; j_call: TRBJ2-5; cdr3_aa: CASSSIADREETQYF; cdr3_nt: TGCGCCAGCAGCTCGATAGCGGACAGGGAAGAGACCCAGTACTTC
clone_size: once; v_call: TRBV30; d_call: TRBD2; j_call: TRBJ2-3; cdr3_aa: CAWSVLLAGQCF; cdr3_nt: TGTGCCTGGAGTGTACTACTAGCGGGGCAATGTTTT
clone_size: .; v_call: TRBV2; d_call: .; j_call: TRBJ1-1; cdr3_aa: CASISRGVNTEAFF; cdr3_nt: TGTGCCAGCATATCGAGGGGGGTCAATACTGAAGCTTTCTTT
clone_size: .; v_call: TRBV6-1; d_call: .; j_call: TRBJ2-2; cdr3_aa: CASRVGPGTGELFF; cdr3_nt: TGTGCCAGCAGGGTGGGCCCGGGCACCGGGGAGCTGTTTTTT
clone_size: .; v_call: TRBV3-1; d_call: TRBD1; j_call: TRBJ1-2; cdr3_aa: CASSLRQGALYGYTF; cdr3_nt: TGTGCCAGCAGCCTAAGACAGGGGGCGCTTTATGGCTACACCTTC
clone_size: .; v_call: TRBV6-5; d_call: .; j_call: TRBJ2-3; cdr3_aa: CASSYGGGSTDTQYF; cdr3_nt: TGTGCCAGCAGTTACGGAGGGGGTAGCACAGATACGCAGTATTTT
clone_size: .; v_call: TRBV12-3/TRBV12-4; d_call: TRBD1; j_call: TRBJ1-4; cdr3_aa: CASSSGGTGGNEKLFF; cdr3_nt: TGTGCCAGCAGTTCCGGGGGGACAGGGGGCAATGAAAAACTGTTTTTT
clone_size: .; v_call: TRBV6-1; d_call: TRBD1; j_call: TRBJ2-2; cdr3_aa: CASIRKGANTGELFF; cdr3_nt: TGTGCCAGCATACGTAAGGGGGCAAACACCGGGGAGCTGTTTTTT
clone_size: .; v_call: TRBV19; d_call: TRBD1; j_call: TRBJ1-5; cdr3_aa: CASKGGGQGNLQPQHF; cdr3_nt: TGTGCCAGTAAAGGGGGGGGACAGGGGAATTTGCAGCCCCAGCATTTT
clone_size: .; v_call: TRBV6-1; d_call: .; j_call: TRBJ1-2; cdr3_aa: CASRPTGLDGYTF; cdr3_nt: TGTGCCAGCAGACCAACAGGTCTCGATGGCTACACCTTC
clone_size: .; v_call: TRBV7-8; d_call: TRBD2; j_call: TRBJ2-3; cdr3_aa: CASSLVSGGHTDTQYF; cdr3_nt: TGTGCCAGCAGCTTAGTGAGCGGGGGACACACAGATACGCAGTATTTT
clone_size: .; v_call: TRBV7-3; d_call: TRBD1; j_call: TRBJ1-1; cdr3_aa: CASGQGDMNTEAFF; cdr3_nt: TGTGCCAGCGGCCAGGGGGACATGAACACTGAAGCTTTCTTT
clone_size: .; v_call: TRBV20-1; d_call: .; j_call: TRBJ1-5; cdr3_aa: CSARDINSNQPQHF; cdr3_nt: TGCAGTGCTAGAGATATCAACAGCAATCAGCCCCAGCATTTT
clone_size: few; v_call: TRBV12-3/TRBV12-4; d_call: TRBD1; j_call: TRBJ2-3; cdr3_aa: CASSPGTERTDTQYF; cdr3_nt: TGTGCCAGCAGTCCAGGGACAGAACGGACAGATACGCAGTATTTT
clone_size: .; v_call: TRBV20-1; d_call: TRBD1; j_call: TRBJ1-2; cdr3_aa: CSALYRDRATTSYGYTF; cdr3_nt: TGCAGTGCTCTCTACAGAGACAGGGCGACCACTTCCTATGGCTACACCTTC
clone_size: .; v_call: TRBV2; d_call: .; j_call: TRBJ2-2; cdr3_aa: CARGVGRNTGELFF; cdr3_nt: TGTGCCAGAGGGGTGGGGCGAAACACCGGGGAGCTGTTTTTT
clone_size: .; v_call: TRBV5-1; d_call: TRBD1; j_call: TRBJ2-7; cdr3_aa: CASSLDQGVSYEQYF; cdr3_nt: TGCGCCAGCAGCTTGGATCAGGGGGTCTCCTACGAGCAGTACTTC
clone_size: .; v_call: TRBV30; d_call: .; j_call: TRBJ1-6; cdr3_aa: CAWSQGPNGQYNSPLHF; cdr3_nt: TGTGCCTGGAGTCAAGGGCCGAACGGACAATATAATTCACCCCTCCACTTT
clone_size: .; v_call: TRBV6-1; d_call: TRBD2; j_call: TRBJ2-3; cdr3_aa: CASSRLASVTDTQYF; cdr3_nt: TGTGCCAGCAGTAGACTAGCGTCAGTAACAGATACGCAGTATTTT
clone_size: .; v_call: TRBV7-2; d_call: TRBD2; j_call: TRBJ2-1; cdr3_aa: CASSLVSGTSSGYEQFF; cdr3_nt: TGTGCTAGCAGCTTAGTTTCCGGGACTAGCAGTGGTTATGAGCAGTTCTTC
clone_size: few; v_call: TRBV25-1; d_call: TRBD1; j_call: TRBJ2-3; cdr3_aa: CASSDGGTGGTDTQYF; cdr3_nt: TGTGCCAGCAGTGACGGTGGGACAGGCGGCACAGATACGCAGTATTTT
clone_size: .; v_call: TRBV30; d_call: .; j_call: TRBJ2-7; cdr3_aa: CAWGRGSYEQYF; cdr3_nt: TGTGCCTGGGGTCGGGGATCCTACGAGCAGTACTTC
clone_size: .; v_call: TRBV6-4; d_call: TRBD1; j_call: TRBJ2-3; cdr3_aa: CASSLGQGVTDTQYF; cdr3_nt: TGTGCCAGCAGCTTGGGACAGGGGGTTACAGATACGCAGTATTTT